One sample yielded the 26 T cell receptor beta chains listed below, sequenced in a study of T cell changes during pregnancy in multiple sclerosis. Produced via immunoSEQ multiplex PCR; TCRdb's table is partial and in-frame only. The sample consists of tens of thousands of clones, 90% of them appearing once. The specimen comprised CD8+ T cells from peripheral blood mononuclear cells, sampled in the first trimester of pregnancy. These receptors all stem from a female donor with multiple sclerosis, enrolled in a pregnancy study.

The gene calls are TRBV7-9 and TRBJ2-5, with 14 bases that match TRBD2. CDR3 length: 15 amino acids. The V gene end was trimmed by 4 bases and the J gene end by 6 bases; junction bases not matched to a gene: 4. The V gene's germline CDR1 is SEHNR and CDR2 FQNEAQ (reference sequence). The DNA of the CDR3 is TGTGCCAGCAGCTCGACTAGCGGGAGGGAGAAGACCCAGTACTTC. It is translated as CASSSTSGREKTQYF. Variable domain in full (rest from reference TRBV7-9 and TRBJ2-5): DTGVSQNPRHKITKRGQNVTFRCDPISEHNRLYWYRQTLGQGPEFLTYFQNEAQLEKSRLLSDRFSAERPKGSFSTLEIQRTEQGDSAMYLCASSSTSGREKTQYFGPGTRLLVL.

This chain uses TRBV9 with TRBJ2-7; 11 positions agree with TRBD1. The CDR3 runs to 15 residues. The J segment lost 0 bases and the V segment lost 4 bases, leaving 3 bases of the junction unmatched. Per germline, CDR1 SGDLS and CDR2 YYNGEE. CDR3 protein: CASSYGQGASYEQYF. CDR3 DNA: TGTGCCAGCAGCTACGGACAGGGGGCCTCCTACGAGCAGTACTTC.

The V call is TRBV27, the J call TRBJ2-1; D is uncertain. This CDR3 is built from 12 residues. Trimming took off 1 base at V and 13 bases at J, with 11 bases between the two ends. Germline V CDR1 and CDR2: MNHEY, SMNVEV (reference sequence). The CDR3 loop is CASSLLGGPQFF. CDR3 nucleotides: TGTGCCAGCAGTTTATTAGGCGGTCCCCAGTTCTTC.

The rearrangement links TRBV4-1 to TRBJ2-7; 9 nucleotides match TRBD1. The CDR3 covers 15 residues. The germline gives CDR1 MGHRA, CDR2 YSYEKL. V gave up 0 bases and J gave up 5 bases; unmatched junction bases: 5. The CDR3 DNA sequence: TGCGCCAGCAGCCAAGATTGGGGACAGGGTGACGAGCAGTACTTC. As protein: CASSQDWGQGDEQYF.

As to this clone: A read error may produce the germline difference seen at one junction end. The chain has TRBV6-1 and TRBJ1-2; D is unresolved. This CDR3 contains 14 residues. CDR1 is MNHNS and CDR2 is SASEGT in the germline V gene. CDR3 amino acids: CASREGSGNYGYTF. The DNA for the CDR3 is TGTGCCAGCAGGGAAGGATCGGGTAACTATGGCTACACCTTC.

This rearrangement joins TRBV28 to TRBJ1-2; 7 bases align to TRBD1. Losses at the gene ends were 7 bases for V and 4 bases for J; bases not matched to a gene: 21. The germline gives CDR1 MDHEN, CDR2 SYDVKM. The CDR3 runs to 18 residues. In DNA form, the CDR3 reads TGTGCCAGCACCCTACGAATCCCCGACAGGGTGGGTGGCTATGGCTACACCTTC. Protein product: CASTLRIPDRVGGYGYTF.

In nucleotides, the CDR3 is TGTGCCAGCAGCTTATCGGGGGGTGCGGCAGATACGCAGTATTTT. Amino acids: CASSLSGGAADTQYF. V is TRBV7-8 and J is TRBJ2-3; 7 bases map to TRBD2. After removal of 2 bases from V and 4 bases from J, the junction contained 6 bases not matched to a gene. Looked up from germline, CDR1 is SGHVS and CDR2 is FQNEAQ. The CDR3 length is 15 residues.

The V gene is TRBV27, the J gene TRBJ2-7; 7 nucleotides line up with TRBD2. Germline V gene data show CDR1 as MNHEY and CDR2 as SMNVEV (reference sequence). V trimming: 6 bases; J trimming: 5 bases; junction bases outside the gene matches: 10. There are 14 residues in the CDR3. The CDR3 DNA sequence: TGTGCCAGCAGCCATCTCATGGGAGGGGACGAGCAGTACTTC. It is translated as CASSHLMGGDEQYF.

By its share, this clone is medium-sized. The CDR3 DNA reads as TGCGCCAGCAGTTCAACAGGGGATGAGCAGTTCTTC. It translates to CASSSTGDEQFF. The J gene is TRBJ2-1, the V gene TRBV5-1; 7 bases line up with TRBD1. Germline V lookup: CDR1 SGHRS, CDR2 YFSETQ. The CDR3 covers 12 residues. The V gene end was trimmed by 5 bases and the J gene end by 8 bases; junction bases not matched to a gene: 4.

CDR3 amino acids: CAISSAAVYEQYF. The DNA for the CDR3 is TGTGCCATCAGTTCGGCAGCGGTCTACGAGCAGTACTTC. The chain has TRBV10-3 and TRBJ2-7; D may be TRBD2 (5 bases). This CDR3 region has 13 residues. Germline V gives CDR1 ENHRY, CDR2 SYGVKD. Trimming took 5 bases from V and 3 from J, leaving 11 bases between them.

The chain uses TRBV7-2 and TRBJ2-1; tentatively, D is TRBD2 (6 bases). The CDR3 sequence is 15 residues long. Germline V gives CDR1 SGHTA, CDR2 FQGNSA. The germline V and J ends were trimmed by 1 base and 7 bases, with 14 bases remaining between them. The CDR3 bases are TGTGCCAGCAGCTTAGTAGTCCGGGGGTGGAATGAGCAGTTCTTC. It translates to CASSLVVRGWNEQFF.

V and J are TRBV28 and TRBJ1-1; D call uncertain. V was clipped by 3 bases and J by 2 bases, with 16 bases between them. Looked up from germline, CDR1 is MDHEN and CDR2 is SYDVKM. The length of the CDR3 is 16 residues. CDR3 nucleotide sequence: TGTGCCAGCAGTTTGAGGAGAATCTCAAAAAACACTGAAGCTTTCTTT. This codes for CASSLRRISKNTEAFF. The whole variable domain, filled in from reference TRBV28 and TRBJ1-1, reads DVKVTQSSRYLVKRTGEKVFLECVQDMDHENMFWYRQDPGLGLRLIYFSYDVKMKEKGDIPEGYSVSREKKERFSLILESASTNQTSMYLCASSLRRISKNTEAFFGQGTRLTVV.

This clone was seen a few times. The chain combines TRBV5-1 with TRBJ2-2, with 8 bases aligning to TRBD1. The V and J ends lost 4 bases and 0 bases, in that order; junction bases with no gene match: 5. In germline, CDR1 is SGHRS, CDR2 YFSETQ. The CDR3 loop spans 16 amino acids. The CDR3 DNA is TGCGCCAGCAGCCTCGCGGGACAGGCGAACACCGGGGAGCTGTTTTTT. Translating it yields CASSLAGQANTGELFF.

The chain couples TRBV28 to TRBJ2-2; TRBD2 aligns across 8 bases. This CDR3 has 15 residues. V gave up 3 bases and J gave up 6 bases; unmatched junction bases: 6. The V gene's germline CDR1 is MDHEN and CDR2 SYDVKM. The CDR3: CASSLWGRGAGELFF. Written as DNA, the CDR3 is TGTGCCAGCAGTTTGTGGGGGCGGGGGGCCGGGGAGCTGTTTTTT.

CDR3 nucleotide sequence: TGTGCCAGCAGCTTAGGGCAGGGTTACACTGAAGCTTTCTTT. Residues: CASSLGQGYTEAFF. The genes are TRBV7-9 and TRBJ1-1, with D possibly being TRBD1 (5 bases). Germline CDR1 reads SEHNR; CDR2 reads FQNEAQ (reference sequence). CDR3 length equals 14 residues. V lost 1 base and J 3 bases, leaving 9 bases between the germline ends.

The rearrangement uses TRBV18 and TRBJ2-3; D is possibly TRBD1 (5 bases). Germline V gives CDR1 KGHSH, CDR2 LQKENI. Trimming pared 2 bases from V and 6 bases from J, leaving 15 bases between. This CDR3 has 15 amino acids. The CDR3 region has the DNA TGTGCCAGCTCACCATGGGGCCCTGACGGGGATACGCAGTATTTT. This encodes CASSPWGPDGDTQYF. The complete variable domain, with remaining parts taken from reference TRBV18 and TRBJ2-3, reads NAGVMQNPRHLVRRRGQEARLRCSPMKGHSHVYWYRQLPEEGLKFMVYLQKENIIDESGMPKERFSAEFPKEGPSILRIQQVVRGDSAAYFCASSPWGPDGDTQYFGPGTRLTVL.

The chain is built from TRBV7-9 and TRBJ1-1; tentative D call: TRBD1 (6 bases). The CDR3 spans 13 residues. From germline, CDR1 is SEHNR and CDR2 FQNEAQ (reference sequence). The germline V and J ends were trimmed by 7 bases and 4 bases, with 13 bases remaining between them. The CDR3 DNA reads as TGTGCCAGCACCCCAGGGGTGGGCACTGAAGCTTTCTTT. Translated, it gives CASTPGVGTEAFF.

The chain recombines TRBV2 with TRBJ2-7; TRBD2 aligns across 8 bases. This CDR3 spans 13 amino acids. The J segment lost 7 bases and the V segment lost 5 bases, leaving 7 bases of the junction unmatched. Germline CDR1 reads SNHLY; CDR2 reads FYNNEI. The CDR3 region is CASSSGLAGEQYF. DNA for the CDR3: TGTGCCAGCAGTTCCGGACTAGCTGGGGAGCAGTACTTC.

The chain has TRBV7-8 and TRBJ2-5, with a weak D call TRBD2 (5 bases). Per the germline V gene, CDR1 is SGHVS and CDR2 is FQNEAQ. Trimming removed 5 bases at V and 5 bases at J, with 12 bases between. The CDR3 totals 13 residues. The CDR3 loop reads CASSISGGETQYF. DNA for the CDR3: TGTGCCAGCAGCATAAGCGGTGGGGAGACCCAGTACTTC.

The CDR3 sequence: CASGRDREKLFF. The CDR3 bases are TGTGCCAGCGGGAGGGACCGCGAAAAACTGTTTTTT. The chain joins TRBV27 to TRBJ1-4, with D maybe TRBD1 (5 bases). The CDR3 extends over 12 amino acids. The germline V and J ends were trimmed by 8 bases and 8 bases, with 12 bases remaining between them. CDR1 MNHEY and CDR2 SMNVEV come from the germline V gene (reference sequence). The full variable domain, with the rest looked up from reference TRBV27 and TRBJ1-4, is EAQVTQNPRYLITVTGKKLTVTCSQNMNHEYMSWYRQDPGLGLRQIYYSMNVEVTDKGDVPEGYKVSRKEKRNFPLILESPSPNQTSLYFCASGRDREKLFFGSGTQLSVL.

This clone was observed a single time. This chain links TRBV7-9 with TRBJ1-1, with 8 bases matching TRBD1. J lost 6 bases, V lost 5 bases, and 11 bases had no gene match. Looked up from germline, CDR1 is SEHNR and CDR2 is FQNEAQ (reference sequence). The CDR3 runs 15 residues. This CDR3 is CASSPPQGANSEAFF. The CDR3 DNA sequence: TGTGCCAGCAGCCCCCCCCAGGGGGCAAACTCTGAAGCTTTCTTT.

The DNA of the CDR3 is TGTGCCAGCAGTTTCGCTAGCGGGACGGGCGAGCAGTACTTC. Amino acids: CASSFASGTGEQYF. V usage is TRBV27 and J usage is TRBJ2-7, with 9 bases aligning to TRBD2. The germline V gene has CDR1 MNHEY and CDR2 SMNVEV (reference sequence). The CDR3 has 14 residues. The trim removed 3 bases at V and 6 bases at J, leaving 6 bases unmatched.

This chain connects TRBV19 to TRBJ1-5; D remains ambiguous. The CDR3 loop spans 13 amino acids. From germline, CDR1 is LNHDA and CDR2 SQIVND (reference sequence). V was cut by 3 bases and J by 5 bases, with 8 bases left in between. The DNA of the CDR3 is TGTGCCAGTAGTATTTTAGAATATCAGCCCCAGCATTTT. Residues: CASSILEYQPQHF. Full variable domain (rest looked up from reference TRBV19 and TRBJ1-5): DGGITQSPKYLFRKEGQNVTLSCEQNLNHDAMYWYRQDPGQGLRLIYYSQIVNDFQKGDIAEGYSVSREKKESFPLTVTSAQKNPTAFYLCASSILEYQPQHFGDGTRLSIL.

V is TRBV5-6 and J is TRBJ2-7; a possible D gene is TRBD1 (6 bases). The germline CDR1 and CDR2 sequences are SGHDT and YYEEEE. V lost 0 bases, J lost 1 base, and 11 bases lay in between. CDR3 length: 15 amino acids. DNA of the CDR3: TGTGCCAGCAGCTTGGCCCCGGACAGATCCTACGAGCAGTACTTC. Residues: CASSLAPDRSYEQYF.

This chain uses TRBV27 with TRBJ2-7; 10 bases line up with TRBD2. Germline loops: CDR1 MNHEY, CDR2 SMNVEV (reference sequence). The V segment lost 3 bases and the J segment 2 bases; nucleotides outside the gene matches: 1. This CDR3 is 14 amino acids long. The CDR3: CASSFLAGAYEQYF. In DNA form, the CDR3 reads TGTGCCAGCAGTTTCCTAGCGGGAGCCTACGAGCAGTACTTC.

This clone was found once. This chain links TRBV7-8 with TRBJ2-7; 9 positions agree with TRBD2. CDR1 is SGHVS, CDR2 FQNEAQ, per germline. V gave up 5 bases and J gave up 4 bases; unmatched junction bases: 12. The CDR3 contains 16 residues. CDR3 loop: CASSPNSGSPQYEQYF. Here the CDR3 DNA reads TGTGCCAGCAGCCCAAATAGCGGGAGCCCCCAGTACGAGCAGTACTTC.